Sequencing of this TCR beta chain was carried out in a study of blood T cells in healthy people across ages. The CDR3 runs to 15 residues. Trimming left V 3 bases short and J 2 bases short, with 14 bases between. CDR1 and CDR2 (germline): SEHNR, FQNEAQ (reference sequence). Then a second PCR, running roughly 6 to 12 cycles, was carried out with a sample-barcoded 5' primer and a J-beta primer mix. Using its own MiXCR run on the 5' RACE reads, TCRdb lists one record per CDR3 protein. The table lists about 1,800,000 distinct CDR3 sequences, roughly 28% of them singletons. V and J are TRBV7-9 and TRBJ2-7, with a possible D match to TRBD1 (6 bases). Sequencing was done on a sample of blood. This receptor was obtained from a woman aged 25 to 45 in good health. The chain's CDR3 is CASSLVDRTPYEQYF. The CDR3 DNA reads TGTGCCAGCAGCTTGGTAGACAGGACCCCCTACGAGCAGTACTTC.